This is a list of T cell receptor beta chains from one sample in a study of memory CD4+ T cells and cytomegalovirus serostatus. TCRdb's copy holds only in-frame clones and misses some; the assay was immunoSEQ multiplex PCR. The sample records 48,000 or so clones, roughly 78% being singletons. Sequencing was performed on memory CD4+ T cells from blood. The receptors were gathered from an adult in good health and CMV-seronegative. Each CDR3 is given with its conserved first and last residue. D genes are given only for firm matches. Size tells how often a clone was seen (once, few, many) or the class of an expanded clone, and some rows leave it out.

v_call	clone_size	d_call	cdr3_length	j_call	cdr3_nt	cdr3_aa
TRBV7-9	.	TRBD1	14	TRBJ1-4	TGTGCCAGCACAAGGACAGGGGCAAATGAAAAACTGTTTTTT	CASTRTGANEKLFF
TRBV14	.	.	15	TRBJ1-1	TGTGCCAGCAGCCGATTTGGACAGATGAACACTGAAGCTTTCTTT	CASSRFGQMNTEAFF
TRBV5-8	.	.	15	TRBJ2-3	TGTGCCAGCAGCCTCGGGACTTCCTTCACAGATACGCAGTATTTT	CASSLGTSFTDTQYF
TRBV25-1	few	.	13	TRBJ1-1	TGTGCCAGCAGGTCCCGAGAGAACACTGAAGCTTTCTTT	CASRSRENTEAFF
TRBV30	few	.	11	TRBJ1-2	TGTGCCAGGGGAGGGGGCTATGGCTACACCTTC	CARGGGYGYTF
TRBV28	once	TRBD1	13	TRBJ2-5	TGTGCCATCGAAACGACAGGGACAGAGACCCAGTACTTC	CAIETTGTETQYF
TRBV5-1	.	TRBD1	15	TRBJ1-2	TGCGCCAGCAGAGGACAGGGCGGGATGAGCTATGGCTACACCTTC	CASRGQGGMSYGYTF
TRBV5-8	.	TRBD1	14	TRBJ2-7	TGTGCCAGCAGCTTGAGACAGGGAAGGAACGAGCAGTACTTC	CASSLRQGRNEQYF
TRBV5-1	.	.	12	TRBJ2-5	TGCGCCAGCAGCCCGCTCCAAGAGACCCAGTACTTC	CASSPLQETQYF
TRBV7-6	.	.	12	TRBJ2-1	TGTGCCAGCAGCTTAGCCCTGGGGGACCGTTTCTTC	CASSLALGDRFF
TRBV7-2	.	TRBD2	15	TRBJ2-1	TGTGCCAGCAGCCGTAGGACTAGCGAGTACAATGAGCAGTTCTTC	CASSRRTSEYNEQFF
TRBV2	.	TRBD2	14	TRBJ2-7	TGTGCCAGCAGTGATGCTACTAGCGGGTACGAGCAGTACTTC	CASSDATSGYEQYF
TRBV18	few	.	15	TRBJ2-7	TGTGCCAGCTCAACCCAGTTGGGGTCATCTTACGAGCAGTACTTC	CASSTQLGSSYEQYF
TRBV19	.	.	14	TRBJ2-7	TGTGCCAGTAGTATAGTTGCAGGAACCTACGAGCAGTACTTC	CASSIVAGTYEQYF
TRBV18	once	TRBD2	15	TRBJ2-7	TGTGCCAGCTCACCGGGGACTAGCGGGGCCAACGAGCAGTACTTC	CASSPGTSGANEQYF
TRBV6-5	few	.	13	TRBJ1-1	TGTGCCAGCTCACGGGGGGGGGAGACTGAAGCTTTCTTT	CASSRGGETEAFF
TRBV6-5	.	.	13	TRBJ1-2	TGTGCCAGCAGTTACTGGGCAGGGGATATTCACACCTTC	CASSYWAGDIHTF
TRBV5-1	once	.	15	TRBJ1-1	TGCGCCAGCAGCTTGGCAAGTGGTCGGCTAACTGAAGCTTTCTTT	CASSLASGRLTEAFF
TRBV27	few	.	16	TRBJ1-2	TGTGCCAGCAGTTCAGGGATCGGGGGGGGCGCCTATGGCTACACCTTC	CASSSGIGGGAYGYTF
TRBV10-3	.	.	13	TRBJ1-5	TGTGCCATCAGTGAGGGCTCCAATCAGCCCCAGCATTTT	CAISEGSNQPQHF
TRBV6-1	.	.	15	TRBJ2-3	TGTGCCAGCAGTGAGACATTTACGGTCCCAGATACGCAGTATTTT	CASSETFTVPDTQYF
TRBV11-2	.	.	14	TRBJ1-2	TGTGCCAGCAGCGAAACAGGGACCCAGGGTGGCTACACCTTC	CASSETGTQGGYTF
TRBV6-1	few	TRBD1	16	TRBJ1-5	TGTGCCAGCAGTAAAGGACAGGGTTATAGCAATCAGCCCCAGCATTTT	CASSKGQGYSNQPQHF
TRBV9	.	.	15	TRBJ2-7	TGTGCCAGCAGCGTAGGGGCAGGGAGCTCCTACGAGCAGTACTTC	CASSVGAGSSYEQYF
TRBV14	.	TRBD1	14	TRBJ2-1	TGTGCCAGCAGCCCTCTTCGGACAGGGAAAGAGCAGTTCTTC	CASSPLRTGKEQFF
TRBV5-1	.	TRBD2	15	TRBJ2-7	TGCGCCAGCAGCTTGGTGGCGGGAGGGCCGCAAGAGCAGTACTTC	CASSLVAGGPQEQYF
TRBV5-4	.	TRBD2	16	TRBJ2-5	TGTGCCAGCAGCGTCAGACTAGCGGGGGGCCAAGAGACCCAGTACTTC	CASSVRLAGGQETQYF
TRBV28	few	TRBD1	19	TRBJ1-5	TGTGCCAGCAGTGATAATCCCGGGACAGGGTGGGAAAAAAATCAGCCCCAGCATTTT	CASSDNPGTGWEKNQPQHF
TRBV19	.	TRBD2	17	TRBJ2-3	TGTGCCAGTAGTATCTTCGCTAGCGGCCTTAGCACAGATACGCAGTATTTT	CASSIFASGLSTDTQYF
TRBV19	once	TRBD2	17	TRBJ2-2	TGTGCCAGTAGCACCGGGACTAGCGGGGGGGCCCCCGGGGAGCTGTTTTTT	CASSTGTSGGAPGELFF
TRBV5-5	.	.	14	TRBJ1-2	TGTGCCAGCAGCTTGGGGCAGGGAAACTATGGCTACACCTTC	CASSLGQGNYGYTF
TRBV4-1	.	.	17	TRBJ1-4	TGCGCCAGCAGCCGTAAAGAGGGGAGGTCCGATAATGAAAAACTGTTTTTT	CASSRKEGRSDNEKLFF
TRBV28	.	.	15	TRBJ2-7	TGTGCCAGCAGTTTGCCGGGACGGTCTAGTTACGAGCAGTACTTC	CASSLPGRSSYEQYF
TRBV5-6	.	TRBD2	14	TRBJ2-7	TGTGCCAGCAGCTTGCGGGAGGGTTTGAGGGAGCAGTACTTC	CASSLREGLREQYF
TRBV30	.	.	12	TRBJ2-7	TGTGCCTGGAGCGAGACCAATTACGAGCAGTACTTC	CAWSETNYEQYF
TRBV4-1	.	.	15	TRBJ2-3	TGCGCCAGCAGCCTAGTAGGCCAGCGCACAGATACGCAGTATTTT	CASSLVGQRTDTQYF
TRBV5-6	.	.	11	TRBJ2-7	TGTGCCAGCAGCGGGGCCTACGAGCAGTACTTC	CASSGAYEQYF
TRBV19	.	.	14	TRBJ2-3	TGTGCCAGTAGTATGGCCAGGAGCACAGATACGCAGTATTTT	CASSMARSTDTQYF
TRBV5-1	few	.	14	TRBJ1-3	TGCGCCAGCAGCTCAGGGGCCTCTGGAAACACCATATATTTT	CASSSGASGNTIYF
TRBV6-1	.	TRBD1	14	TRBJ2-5	TGTGCCAGCGGGGACAGGGGACCTAAAGAGACCCAGTACTTC	CASGDRGPKETQYF
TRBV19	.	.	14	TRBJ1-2	TGTGCCAGTAAGAGCAGGGAACGAGACTATGGCTACACCTTC	CASKSRERDYGYTF
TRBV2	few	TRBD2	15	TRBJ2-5	TGTGCCAGCAGTCTTAGCGGGGGGGCCTCTCAGACCCAGTACTTC	CASSLSGGASQTQYF
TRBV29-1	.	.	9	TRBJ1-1	TGCAGCGTTGGACAGGAAGCTTTCTTT	CSVGQEAFF
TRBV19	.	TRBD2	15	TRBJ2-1	TGTGCCAGTACGGCCGGGACTAGCGGCTACAATGAGCAGTTCTTC	CASTAGTSGYNEQFF
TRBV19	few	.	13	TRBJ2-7	TGTGCCAGTAGTAACCGGGGAGACTACGAGCAGTACTTC	CASSNRGDYEQYF
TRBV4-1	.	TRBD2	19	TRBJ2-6	TGCGCCAGCAGCCAAAAGCTACTAGCGGGAGGGTCTGGGGCCAACGTCCTGACTTTC	CASSQKLLAGGSGANVLTF
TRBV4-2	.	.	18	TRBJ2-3	TGTGCCAGCAGCCAAATCCGTAGTAGCGATACCCTCACAGATACGCAGTATTTT	CASSQIRSSDTLTDTQYF
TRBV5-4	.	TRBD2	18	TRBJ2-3	TGTGCCAGCAGCTTGGGGACTAGCGGGGTGGGGCTCACAGATACGCAGTATTTT	CASSLGTSGVGLTDTQYF
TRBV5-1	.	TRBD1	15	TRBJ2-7	TGCGCCAGCAGCTCGGGACAGGGGAGTCCTGACGAGCAGTACTTC	CASSSGQGSPDEQYF
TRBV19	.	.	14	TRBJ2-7	TGTGCCAGTAGTATTGGGGACTCCTCCTACGAGCAGTACTTC	CASSIGDSSYEQYF
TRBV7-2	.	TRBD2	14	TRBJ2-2	TGTGCCAGCAGCCAGGGACTAGGGACCGGGGAGCTGTTTTTT	CASSQGLGTGELFF